This TCR beta chain was recovered during a study of T cells after yellow fever vaccination (dated by TCRdb to the late 2010s). As for the study more broadly: Libraries from fractions with low cell numbers were prepared with the SMART-Seq v4 Ultra Low Input RNA kit. To track T-cell clones before and after primary and booster YFV17D yellow fever vaccination, bulk TCR alpha and beta repertoires were sequenced longitudinally. Two healthy male donors made up the cohort, one aged 18 to 30 years and the other aged 30 to 39 years. Blood samples were taken at several timepoints before and after primary and secondary immunization, and bulk PBMC replicates and cell subsets were isolated.

After removal of 5 bases from V and 2 bases from J, the junction retains 3 bases not matched to a gene. Taken from the germline V gene (reference sequence), the CDR1 and CDR2 loops are SEHNR and FQNEAQ. The CDR3, cysteine through phenylalanine, is 15 amino acids long. The sequence is cut down to CDR3 DNA, 45 bases in frame from base 1. The sample's treatment or condition label, decoded: live attenuated yellow fever vaccine strain. PBMCs were isolated from peripheral blood using a standard Ficoll-Paque protocol. Dynabeads CD4 and CD8 positive selection kits were used to isolate CD4 and CD8 T-cell fractions. TriZol was used to extract RNA from bulk PBMCs, CD4 and CD8 fractions, and dextramer-positive and dextramer-negative fractions. TCR cDNA was synthesized by 5'RACE template switching, which introduced a universal primer site and unique molecular identifiers. cDNA synthesis was primed from both the TCR alpha and TCR beta constant segments. Libraries were amplified in two PCR steps, with sample barcodes and sequencing adapters added in the second step. Sequencing of libraries was done on Illumina HiSeq 2500 (2x100 bp) or NovaSeq (2x150 bp). Under the source paper's analysis protocol: Reads were demultiplexed and collapsed into UMI consensus sequences with MIGEC, and V(D)J alignment was performed with MiXCR. Vaccine-responding clonotypes were defined with edgeR using replicate PBMC samples, requiring FDR below 0.01 and a log2 fold change above 5 up to day 15. Bulk clonotypes were assigned CD4 or CD8 identity according to which sequenced CD4 or CD8 repertoire held them at higher abundance. Through fastp at Q25 and MiXCR, TCRdb rebuilt clones from the public reads, retaining in-frame beta chains. Each entry merges the rows of one CDR3 protein and shows their most common DNA and genes. These V and J calls originate from TCRdb's pipeline instead of the authors' own analysis. The sample table contains some 160,000 distinct CDR3 sequences; only one count was recorded for 6% to 7.5% of them. The top ten hold 2.5% to 3% of the sample.

This clonotype was detected ten times or more. Its antigen is not yet known. Base qualities are missing; no much larger clone stands one base away. Results the study describes overall, beyond this receptor: Because only two donors were included in the study, the extent to which the findings can be generalized is limited. Computational filtering was needed because FACS-sorted repertoires could contain abundant contaminating clonotypes from the bulk population. A small share of clonotypes occurred in both CD4 and CD8 compartments, likely arising from convergent recombination. Most clones expanded after primary vaccination (approximately 96% of CD4 and 88% of CD8) were re-detected after the booster, suggesting that broad memory maintenance occurred. Compared with the primary T-cell response, the secondary T-cell response was faster but weaker, reaching its peak on day 5 rather than on day 15.

This receptor was taken from a man aged 18 to 29 who received the YFV17D yellow fever vaccine. This receptor chain uses TRBV7-9 and TRBJ1-4; a stretch of 9 junction bases matches TRBD1. The input for sequencing was CD4+ T cells sorted from PBMCs, taken about 5 days after the first yellow fever vaccination. The DNA is TGTGCCAGCAGCCCCGGGACAGGGACTAATGAAAAACTGTTTTTT. The resulting protein is CASSPGTGTNEKLFF.